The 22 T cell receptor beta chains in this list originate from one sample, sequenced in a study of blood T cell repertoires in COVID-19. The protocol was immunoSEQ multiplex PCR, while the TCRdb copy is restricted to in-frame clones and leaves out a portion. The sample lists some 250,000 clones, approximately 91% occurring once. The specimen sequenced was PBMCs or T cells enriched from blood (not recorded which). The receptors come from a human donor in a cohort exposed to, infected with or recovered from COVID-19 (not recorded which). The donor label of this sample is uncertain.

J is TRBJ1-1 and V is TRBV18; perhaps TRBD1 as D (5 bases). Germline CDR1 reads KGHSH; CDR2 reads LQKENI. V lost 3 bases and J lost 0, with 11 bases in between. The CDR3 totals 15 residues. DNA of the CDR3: TGTGCCAGCTCACCGGCGGGACCGGTGAACACTGAAGCTTTCTTT. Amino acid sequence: CASSPAGPVNTEAFF.

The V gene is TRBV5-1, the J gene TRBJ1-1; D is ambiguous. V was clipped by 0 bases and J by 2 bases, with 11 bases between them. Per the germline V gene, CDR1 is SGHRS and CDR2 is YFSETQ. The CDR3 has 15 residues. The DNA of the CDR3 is TGCGCCAGCAGCTTGGTTCCGGGAAGTAACACTGAAGCTTTCTTT. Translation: CASSLVPGSNTEAFF.

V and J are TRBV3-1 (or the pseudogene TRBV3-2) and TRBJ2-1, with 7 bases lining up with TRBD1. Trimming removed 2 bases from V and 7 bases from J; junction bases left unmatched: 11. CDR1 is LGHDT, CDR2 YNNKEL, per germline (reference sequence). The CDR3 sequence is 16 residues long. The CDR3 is CASSQFRQGARNEQFF. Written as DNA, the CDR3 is TGTGCCAGCAGCCAATTCCGACAGGGAGCGCGGAATGAGCAGTTCTTC.

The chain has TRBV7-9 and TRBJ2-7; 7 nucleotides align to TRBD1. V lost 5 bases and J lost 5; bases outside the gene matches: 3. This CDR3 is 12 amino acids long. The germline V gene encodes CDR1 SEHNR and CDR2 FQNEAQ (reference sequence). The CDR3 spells CASSIDRDEQYF. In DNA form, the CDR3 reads TGTGCCAGCAGCATCGACAGGGACGAGCAGTACTTC.

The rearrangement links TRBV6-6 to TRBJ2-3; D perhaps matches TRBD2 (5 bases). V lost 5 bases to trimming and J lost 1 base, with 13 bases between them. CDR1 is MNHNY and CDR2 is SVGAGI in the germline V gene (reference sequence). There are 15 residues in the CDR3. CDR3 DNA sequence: TGTGCCAGCAGTGATCCTAGAGGGCGCACAGATACGCAGTATTTT. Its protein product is CASSDPRGRTDTQYF.

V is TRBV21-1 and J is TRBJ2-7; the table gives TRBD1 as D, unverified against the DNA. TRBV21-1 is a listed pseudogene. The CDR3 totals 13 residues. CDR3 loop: CASRTGFSYEQYF. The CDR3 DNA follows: TGTGCCAGCCGGACAGGGTTCTCCTACGAGCAGTACTTC.

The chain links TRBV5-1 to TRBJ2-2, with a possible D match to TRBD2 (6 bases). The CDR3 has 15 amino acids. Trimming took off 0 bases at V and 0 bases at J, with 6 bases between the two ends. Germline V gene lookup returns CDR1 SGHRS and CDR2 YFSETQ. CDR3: CASSLGLANTGELFF. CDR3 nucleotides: TGCGCCAGCAGCTTGGGACTAGCGAACACCGGGGAGCTGTTTTTT.

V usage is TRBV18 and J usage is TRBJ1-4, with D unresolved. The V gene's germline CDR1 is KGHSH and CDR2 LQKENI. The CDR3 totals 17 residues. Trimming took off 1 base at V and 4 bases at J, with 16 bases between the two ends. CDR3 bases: TGTGCCAGCTCACCACTCGGATTGGGGAGCCTTAATGAAAAACTGTTTTTT. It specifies CASSPLGLGSLNEKLFF.

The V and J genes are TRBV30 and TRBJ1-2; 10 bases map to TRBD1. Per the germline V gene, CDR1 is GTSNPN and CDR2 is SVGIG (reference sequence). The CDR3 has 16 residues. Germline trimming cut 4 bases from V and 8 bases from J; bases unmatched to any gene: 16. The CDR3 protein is CAWTRTGGLNPIGYTF. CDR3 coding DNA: TGTGCCTGGACCCGGACAGGGGGTCTGAATCCTATCGGCTACACCTTC.

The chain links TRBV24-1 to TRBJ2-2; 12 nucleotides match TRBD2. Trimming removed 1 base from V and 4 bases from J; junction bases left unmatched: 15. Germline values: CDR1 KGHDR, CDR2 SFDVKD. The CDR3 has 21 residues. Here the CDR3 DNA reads TGTGCCACCAGTGATTTCCCGTACCCTTCGACTAGCGGGGGAGGCACCGGGGAGCTGTTTTTT. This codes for CATSDFPYPSTSGGGTGELFF.

CDR3 region: CASTQDTAYEKLFF. As DNA, the CDR3 is TGTGCCAGCACCCAGGACACAGCATATGAAAAACTGTTTTTT. The rearrangement joins TRBV2 to TRBJ1-4; D might be TRBD1 (5 bases). Trimming shortened V by 7 bases and J by 6 bases, and 15 bases separated the two germline ends. CDR1 and CDR2 from the germline V gene are SNHLY and FYNNEI. CDR3 size: 14 residues. Full variable domain (outside the CDR3, taken from reference TRBV2 and TRBJ1-4): EPEVTQTPSHQVTQMGQEVILRCVPISNHLYFYWYRQILGQKVEFLVSFYNNEISEKSEIFDDQFSVERPDGSNFTLKIRSTKLEDSAMYFCASTQDTAYEKLFFGSGTQLSVL.

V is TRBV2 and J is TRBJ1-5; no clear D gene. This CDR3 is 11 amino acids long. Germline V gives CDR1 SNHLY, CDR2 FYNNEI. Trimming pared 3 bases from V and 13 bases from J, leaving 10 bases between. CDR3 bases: TGTGCCAGCAGTGAGTTCGGGGTTCAGCATTTT. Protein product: CASSEFGVQHF.

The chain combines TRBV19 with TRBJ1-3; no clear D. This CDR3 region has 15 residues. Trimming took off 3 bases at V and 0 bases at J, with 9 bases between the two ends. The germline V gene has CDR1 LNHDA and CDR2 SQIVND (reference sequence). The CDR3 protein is CASSIWASSGNTIYF. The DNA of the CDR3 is TGTGCCAGTAGTATTTGGGCCAGCTCTGGAAACACCATATATTTT.

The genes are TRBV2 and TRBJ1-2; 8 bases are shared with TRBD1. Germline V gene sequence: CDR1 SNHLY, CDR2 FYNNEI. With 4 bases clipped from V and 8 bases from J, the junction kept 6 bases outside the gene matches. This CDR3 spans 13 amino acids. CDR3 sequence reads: CASSVGQGGGYTF. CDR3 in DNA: TGTGCCAGCAGTGTCGGACAGGGAGGCGGCTACACCTTC.

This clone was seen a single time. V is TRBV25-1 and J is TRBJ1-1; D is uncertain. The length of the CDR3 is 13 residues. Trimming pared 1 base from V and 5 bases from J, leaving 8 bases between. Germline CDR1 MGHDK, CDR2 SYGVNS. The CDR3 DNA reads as TGTGCCAGCAGTGAATCGGGTATGACTGAAGCTTTCTTT. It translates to CASSESGMTEAFF.

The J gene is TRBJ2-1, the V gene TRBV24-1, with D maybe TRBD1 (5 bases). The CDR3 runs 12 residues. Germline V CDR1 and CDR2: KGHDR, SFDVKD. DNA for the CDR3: TGTGCTTCGGCAGGGCCCGGCAATGAGCAGTTCTTC. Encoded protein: CASAGPGNEQFF.

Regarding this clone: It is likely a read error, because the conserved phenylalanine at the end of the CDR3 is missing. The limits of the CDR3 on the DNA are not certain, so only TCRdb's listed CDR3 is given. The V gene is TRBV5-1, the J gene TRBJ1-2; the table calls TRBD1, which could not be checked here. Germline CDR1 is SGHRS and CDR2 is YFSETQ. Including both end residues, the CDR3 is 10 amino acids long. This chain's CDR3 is CASSPQSCLI.

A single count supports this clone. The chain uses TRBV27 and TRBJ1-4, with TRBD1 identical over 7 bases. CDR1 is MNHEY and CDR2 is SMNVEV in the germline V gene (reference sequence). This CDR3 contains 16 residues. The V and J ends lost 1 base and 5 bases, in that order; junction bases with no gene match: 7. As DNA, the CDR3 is TGTGCCAGCAGTTTATGGAGAGGGGGCCAGAATGAAAAACTGTTTTTT. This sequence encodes CASSLWRGGQNEKLFF.

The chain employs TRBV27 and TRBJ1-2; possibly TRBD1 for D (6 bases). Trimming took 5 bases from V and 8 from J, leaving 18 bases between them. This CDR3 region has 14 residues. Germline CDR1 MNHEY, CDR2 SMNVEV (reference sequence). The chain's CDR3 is CASSPPPNRDGYTF. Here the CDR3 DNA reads TGTGCCAGCAGTCCACCCCCAAACAGGGACGGCTACACCTTC.

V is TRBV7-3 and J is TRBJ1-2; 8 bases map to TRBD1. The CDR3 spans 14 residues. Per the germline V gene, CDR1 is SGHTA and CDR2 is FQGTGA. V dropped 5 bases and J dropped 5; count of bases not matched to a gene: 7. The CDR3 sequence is CASSPTGGEYGYTF. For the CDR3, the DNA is TGTGCCAGCAGCCCTACAGGGGGGGAATATGGCTACACCTTC.

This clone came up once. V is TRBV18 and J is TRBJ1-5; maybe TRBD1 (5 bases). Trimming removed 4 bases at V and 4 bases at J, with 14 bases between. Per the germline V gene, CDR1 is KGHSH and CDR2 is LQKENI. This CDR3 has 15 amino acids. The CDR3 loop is CASSQNPGGNQPQHF. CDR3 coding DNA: TGTGCCAGCTCACAGAACCCCGGGGGAAATCAGCCCCAGCATTTT.

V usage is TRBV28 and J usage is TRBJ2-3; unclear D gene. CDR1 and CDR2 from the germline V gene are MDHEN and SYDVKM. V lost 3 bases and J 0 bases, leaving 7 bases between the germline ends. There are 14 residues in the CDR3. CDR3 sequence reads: CASSFSTSTDTQYF. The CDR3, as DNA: TGTGCCAGCAGTTTCTCAACTAGCACAGATACGCAGTATTTT.